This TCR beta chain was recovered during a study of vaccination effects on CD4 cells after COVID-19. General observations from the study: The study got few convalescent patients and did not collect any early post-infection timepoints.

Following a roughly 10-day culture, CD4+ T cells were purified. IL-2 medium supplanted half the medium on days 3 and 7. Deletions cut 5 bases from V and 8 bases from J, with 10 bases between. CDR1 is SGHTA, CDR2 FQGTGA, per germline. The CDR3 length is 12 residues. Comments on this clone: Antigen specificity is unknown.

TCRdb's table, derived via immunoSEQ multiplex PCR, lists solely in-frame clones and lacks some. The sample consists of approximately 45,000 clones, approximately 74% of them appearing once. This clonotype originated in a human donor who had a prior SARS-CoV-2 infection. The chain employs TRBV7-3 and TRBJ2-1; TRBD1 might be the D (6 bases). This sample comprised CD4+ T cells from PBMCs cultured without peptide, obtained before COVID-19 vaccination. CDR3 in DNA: TGTGCCAGCAGCGCCCAGGGGTATGAGCAGTTCTTC. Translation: CASSAQGYEQFF.